The 28 T cell receptor beta chains reported below all come from one sample, sequenced in a study of CD8 T cells in ankylosing spondylitis. MiXCR was run by TCRdb on the 5' RACE reads, yielding one entry per CDR3 protein. Among almost 30,000 distinct CDR3 sequences listed, about 5.6% were seen once. The sequenced sample was blood, either unsorted or a sorted T cell fraction (not recorded which). These receptors all come from a female donor with ankylosing spondylitis or in good health (not recorded which).

At least ten counts were recorded for this clonotype. V is TRBV9 and J is TRBJ1-2; D gene ambiguous. The CDR3 totals 15 residues. Trimming left V 4 bases short and J 1 base short, with 14 bases between. Germline V gene lookup returns CDR1 SGDLS and CDR2 YYNGEE. CDR3 DNA: TGTGCCAGCAGCCCCGACCCCAATGGTAACTATGGCTACACCTTC. It translates to CASSPDPNGNYGYTF.

This clonotype has at least ten counts. The chain employs TRBV9 and TRBJ2-7; no clear D. CDR1 and CDR2 (germline): SGDLS, YYNGEE. There are 17 residues in the CDR3. V dropped 4 bases and J dropped 4 bases, with 24 bases sitting between them. The CDR3 here is CASSLYPETLPVYEQYF. The CDR3 DNA sequence: TGTGCCAGCAGCTTATACCCCGAGACTTTACCTGTTTACGAGCAGTACTTC.

This clonotype was picked up many times. The chain is built from TRBV9 and TRBJ2-2; D is unresolved. CDR3 length: 14 residues. The germline gives CDR1 SGDLS, CDR2 YYNGEE. Trimming took off 3 bases at V and 3 bases at J, with 9 bases between the two ends. The CDR3 reads CASSAGSHTGELFF. The CDR3, as DNA: TGTGCCAGCAGCGCCGGCAGTCACACCGGGGAGCTGTTTTTT.

Many counts were recorded for this clonotype. The chain carries TRBV9 and TRBJ2-7, with 9 nucleotides matching TRBD2. V shed 0 bases, J shed 6 bases, and the junction held 10 bases outside the gene matches. CDR1 is SGDLS and CDR2 is YYNGEE in the germline V gene. The CDR3 sequence is 16 residues long. CDR3 sequence: CASSVALAGKTGEQYF. In nucleotides, the CDR3 is TGTGCCAGCAGCGTAGCCCTAGCGGGGAAAACCGGCGAGCAGTACTTC.

This clonotype showed up many times. The CDR3 DNA reads TGTGCCAGCAGCGCGACAGGGCGTAGCAATGAGCAGTTCTTC. Protein product: CASSATGRSNEQFF. The chain is built from TRBV9 and TRBJ2-1; 7 bases are a match to TRBD1. The CDR3 totals 14 residues. V shed 3 bases, J shed 6 bases, and the junction held 6 bases outside the gene matches. CDR1 is SGDLS and CDR2 is YYNGEE in the germline V gene.

This clonotype is medium-sized. The chain couples TRBV9 to TRBJ2-2; TRBD2 agrees at 9 bases. V was pared by 4 bases and J by 5 bases, with 6 bases of the junction left unmatched. CDR1 is SGDLS, CDR2 YYNGEE, per germline. This CDR3 spans 15 amino acids. CDR3 protein: CASSPHSGRTGELFF. The CDR3 nucleotides are TGTGCCAGCAGCCCTCATAGCGGGAGAACCGGGGAGCTGTTTTTT.

Judged by abundance, this clonotype is medium-sized. V is TRBV9 and J is TRBJ2-7; D possibly matches TRBD1 or TRBD2 (7 bases each). Between the trimmed V and J ends, which lost 4 bases and 1 base, there was a span of 21 bases. Per germline, CDR1 SGDLS and CDR2 YYNGEE. This CDR3 spans 17 amino acids. In DNA form, the CDR3 reads TGTGCCAGCAGCCCAGGGGGGGGGAGACAAGGATCCTACGAGCAGTACTTC. Residues: CASSPGGGRQGSYEQYF.

This clonotype has just a few counts. The chain links TRBV9 to TRBJ2-7; TRBD1 agrees at 9 bases. This CDR3 is built from 14 residues. V lost 6 bases to trimming and J lost 0 bases; unmatched junction nucleotides: 4. Germline V lookup: CDR1 SGDLS, CDR2 YYNGEE. CDR3 region: CASTRTGASYEQYF. In nucleotides, the CDR3 is TGTGCCAGCACCAGGACAGGGGCCTCCTACGAGCAGTACTTC.

This clonotype was recorded at least ten times. The chain joins TRBV9 to TRBJ1-6; D ambiguous. Trimming pared 0 bases from V and 8 bases from J, leaving 15 bases between. This CDR3 is built from 16 residues. Per germline, CDR1 SGDLS and CDR2 YYNGEE. The CDR3 loop reads CASSVERYQSHSPLHF. The CDR3, as DNA: TGTGCCAGCAGCGTAGAACGATACCAATCTCATTCACCCCTCCACTTT.

This clonotype was seen only a few times. The chain joins TRBV9 to TRBJ1-2; the match to TRBD1 covers 8 bases. The V gene end was trimmed by 3 bases and the J gene end by 7 bases; junction bases not matched to a gene: 8. The CDR3 consists of 14 residues. Per the germline V gene, CDR1 is SGDLS and CDR2 is YYNGEE. The CDR3 spells CASSAGQGTAGYTF. CDR3 bases: TGTGCCAGCAGCGCCGGACAGGGAACCGCTGGCTACACCTTC.

The sample holds many counts of this clonotype. The V gene is TRBV9, the J gene TRBJ2-3, with 8 bases that match TRBD2. The CDR3 has 15 amino acids. J was trimmed by 1 base and V by 3 bases; bases with no gene match: 4. Germline loops: CDR1 SGDLS, CDR2 YYNGEE. The CDR3 loop is CASSGFSGGTDTQYF. CDR3 nucleotide sequence: TGTGCCAGCAGCGGTTTTAGCGGGGGCACAGATACGCAGTATTTT.

This clonotype has a count of ten or more. The V gene is TRBV9, the J gene TRBJ2-5, with TRBD1 matching 8 bases. CDR1 and CDR2 from the germline V gene are SGDLS and YYNGEE. The CDR3 spans 16 residues. The junction had 11 bases not matched to a gene; V was cut back by 0 bases and J by 7 bases. The CDR3 DNA sequence: TGTGCCAGCAGCGTAGCTACGACAGGGGCCTCGGTGACCCAGTACTTC. It translates to CASSVATTGASVTQYF.

The rearrangement uses TRBV9 and TRBJ2-2; D is undetermined. The CDR3 runs 12 residues. From germline, CDR1 is SGDLS and CDR2 YYNGEE. V lost 6 bases, J lost 1 base, and 4 bases lay in between. Here the CDR3 reads CASTKNTGELFF. DNA for the CDR3: TGTGCCAGCACGAAGAACACCGGGGAGCTGTTTTTT.

The table lists this clonotype with a few counts. The V and J genes are TRBV9 and TRBJ2-3; 8 bases are a match to TRBD2. The CDR3 totals 15 residues. The V gene end was trimmed by 3 bases and the J gene end by 2 bases; junction bases not matched to a gene: 5. The germline CDR1 and CDR2 sequences are SGDLS and YYNGEE. The CDR3 DNA follows: TGTGCCAGCAGCGATTTAGCGGGAACCACAGATACGCAGTATTTT. Amino acids: CASSDLAGTTDTQYF.

The table lists this clonotype with many counts. The rearrangement links TRBV9 to TRBJ2-7; TRBD2 matches 12 bases. This CDR3 contains 15 residues. V dropped 4 bases and J dropped 2; count of bases not matched to a gene: 4. Germline CDR1 SGDLS, CDR2 YYNGEE. The CDR3 reads CASSTGLAGTYEQYF. CDR3 DNA sequence: TGTGCCAGCAGCACCGGACTAGCGGGAACCTACGAGCAGTACTTC.

This clonotype was seen at least ten times. The V call is TRBV9, the J call TRBJ2-6; D is perhaps TRBD1 (5 bases). The CDR3 spans 14 residues. CDR1 SGDLS and CDR2 YYNGEE come from the germline V gene. Trimming took off 2 bases at V and 4 bases at J, with 7 bases between the two ends. CDR3 DNA sequence: TGTGCCAGCAGCGTTACAGGCGGGGCCAACGTCCTGACTTTC. The encoded protein is CASSVTGGANVLTF.

This clonotype is judged medium-sized. This rearrangement joins TRBV9 to TRBJ2-3; D is possibly TRBD1 or TRBD2 (5 bases each). Trimming removed 3 bases at V and 5 bases at J, with 16 bases between. This CDR3 contains 15 residues. CDR1 is SGDLS and CDR2 is YYNGEE in the germline V gene. The CDR3, as DNA: TGTGCCAGCAGCGCGGGACGAGTGGATCAAGATACGCAGTATTTT. This translates into CASSAGRVDQDTQYF.

This clonotype was counted many times. J is TRBJ2-5 and V is TRBV9, with D possibly TRBD2 on 6 matching bases. Trimming took 3 bases from V and 4 from J, leaving 10 bases between them. Looked up from germline, CDR1 is SGDLS and CDR2 is YYNGEE. The CDR3 sequence is 13 residues long. The CDR3 coding sequence is TGTGCCAGCAGCGAGGCAGCGGGAGAGACCCAGTACTTC. Translation gives CASSEAAGETQYF.

This clonotype showed up many times. The chain has TRBV9 and TRBJ2-7; D perhaps matches TRBD2 (6 bases). V dropped 0 bases and J dropped 2 bases, with 12 bases sitting between them. The germline V gene encodes CDR1 SGDLS and CDR2 YYNGEE. The CDR3 is made up of 15 amino acids. The CDR3: CASSVEPGVTYEQYF. CDR3 in DNA: TGTGCCAGCAGCGTAGAACCGGGGGTCACCTACGAGCAGTACTTC.

V and J are TRBV9 and TRBJ2-1; 9 bases align to TRBD1. The V gene end was trimmed by 0 bases and the J gene end by 9 bases; junction bases not matched to a gene: 10. CDR1 and CDR2 (germline): SGDLS, YYNGEE. The CDR3 totals 16 residues. CDR3 amino acids: CASSVALGQGFGEQFF. The CDR3 DNA is TGTGCCAGCAGCGTAGCTTTGGGACAGGGATTTGGTGAGCAGTTCTTC. The full variable domain, in which reference TRBV9 and TRBJ2-1 provide the parts outside the CDR3, is DSGVTQTPKHLITATGQRVTLRCSPRSGDLSVYWYQQSLDQGLQFLIQYYNGEERAKGNILERFSAQQFPDLHSELNLSSLELGDSALYFCASSVALGQGFGEQFFGPGTRLTVL.

This clonotype was detected ten times or more. The J gene is TRBJ2-1, the V gene TRBV9; D call uncertain. CDR3 length: 16 amino acids. Germline V CDR1 and CDR2: SGDLS, YYNGEE. V lost 0 bases and J 5 bases, leaving 15 bases between the germline ends. In DNA, the CDR3 is TGTGCCAGCAGCGTAGGTCCGGCTCCTACGGACAATGAGCAGTTCTTC. This sequence encodes CASSVGPAPTDNEQFF.

This chain connects TRBV9 to TRBJ2-5; 11 bases map to TRBD1. Trimming at V came to 6 bases and at J to 4 bases, leaving 11 bases not matched to a gene. This CDR3 spans 16 amino acids. Germline V lookup: CDR1 SGDLS, CDR2 YYNGEE. The CDR3 DNA reads TGTGCCAGCAACAGCGGACAGGGGGCGGTTGGAGAGACCCAGTACTTC. Translated: CASNSGQGAVGETQYF. The full variable domain, with the rest looked up from reference TRBV9 and TRBJ2-5, is DSGVTQTPKHLITATGQRVTLRCSPRSGDLSVYWYQQSLDQGLQFLIQYYNGEERAKGNILERFSAQQFPDLHSELNLSSLELGDSALYFCASNSGQGAVGETQYFGPGTRLLVL.

This clonotype rates as medium-sized. V gene TRBV9 combines with J gene TRBJ1-4; 9 bases align to TRBD1. The V segment lost 3 bases and the J segment 4 bases; nucleotides outside the gene matches: 1. The CDR3 has 14 residues. In germline, CDR1 is SGDLS, CDR2 YYNGEE. CDR3 protein: CASSATGGNEKLFF. In nucleotides, the CDR3 is TGTGCCAGCAGCGCGACAGGGGGTAATGAAAAACTGTTTTTT. Looking up the rest from reference TRBV9 and TRBJ1-4 gives the full variable domain: DSGVTQTPKHLITATGQRVTLRCSPRSGDLSVYWYQQSLDQGLQFLIQYYNGEERAKGNILERFSAQQFPDLHSELNLSSLELGDSALYFCASSATGGNEKLFFGSGTQLSVL.

This clonotype was detected many times. The chain employs TRBV9 and TRBJ1-1, with 8 bases lining up with TRBD1. With V trimmed by 3 bases and J by 1 base, 2 bases remained unmatched. CDR1 is SGDLS, CDR2 YYNGEE, per germline. There are 14 residues in the CDR3. The CDR3 loop is CASSEDRGNTEAFF. CDR3 nucleotides: TGTGCCAGCAGCGAAGACAGGGGGAACACTGAAGCTTTCTTT.

In this sample, this clonotype turned up many times. The chain uses TRBV9 and TRBJ2-3; D gene unclear. CDR1 SGDLS and CDR2 YYNGEE come from the germline V gene. With 4 bases removed from V and 3 bases from J, the gap between germline ends came to 6 bases. This CDR3 comprises 12 residues. The CDR3 is CASSPRTDTQYF. The CDR3 DNA is TGTGCCAGCAGCCCGAGGACAGATACGCAGTATTTT. The full variable domain, in which reference TRBV9 and TRBJ2-3 provide the parts outside the CDR3, is DSGVTQTPKHLITATGQRVTLRCSPRSGDLSVYWYQQSLDQGLQFLIQYYNGEERAKGNILERFSAQQFPDLHSELNLSSLELGDSALYFCASSPRTDTQYFGPGTRLTVL.

This clonotype was observed many times. The rearrangement uses TRBV9 and TRBJ1-2; 8 bases map to TRBD1. Germline-derived CDR1 and CDR2 are SGDLS and YYNGEE. The V segment lost 4 bases and the J segment 8 bases; nucleotides outside the gene matches: 13. The CDR3 is made up of 15 amino acids. CDR3 nucleotide sequence: TGTGCCAGCAGCCGGGACAGGAATCCTCCGGGGGGCTACACCTTC. Its protein is CASSRDRNPPGGYTF.

The sample holds many counts of this clonotype. The rearrangement joins TRBV20-1 to TRBJ2-1; tentatively, D is TRBD1 (6 bases). The CDR3 sequence is 13 residues long. Germline lookup yields CDR1 DFQATT and CDR2 SNEGSKA (reference sequence). Here the CDR3 reads CRLNRESGNEQFF. CDR3 in DNA: TGCAGATTAAACAGGGAATCGGGCAATGAGCAGTTCTTC.

As to this clonotype: It may be a read error: a sequence one base away is much more abundant. V usage is TRBV9 and J usage is TRBJ2-3; D uncertain. The CDR3 covers 12 residues. V lost 5 bases and J 7 bases, leaving 11 bases between the germline ends. Germline lookup yields CDR1 SGDLS and CDR2 YYNGEE. CDR3: CASRGRLNTQYF. The CDR3, as DNA: TGTGCCAGCAGAGGGCGCCTGAATACGCAGTATTTT.